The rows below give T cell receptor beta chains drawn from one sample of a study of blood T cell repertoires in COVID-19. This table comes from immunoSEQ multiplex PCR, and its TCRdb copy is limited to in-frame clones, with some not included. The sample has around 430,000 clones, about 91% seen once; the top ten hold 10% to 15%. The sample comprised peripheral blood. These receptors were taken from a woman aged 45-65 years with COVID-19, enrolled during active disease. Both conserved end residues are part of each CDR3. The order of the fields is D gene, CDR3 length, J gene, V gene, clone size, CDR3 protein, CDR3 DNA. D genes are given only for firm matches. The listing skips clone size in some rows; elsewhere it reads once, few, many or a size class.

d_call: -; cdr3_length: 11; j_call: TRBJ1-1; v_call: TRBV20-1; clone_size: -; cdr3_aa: CSADGGEGAFF; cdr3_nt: TGCAGTGCTGATGGGGGGGAAGGAGCTTTCTTT
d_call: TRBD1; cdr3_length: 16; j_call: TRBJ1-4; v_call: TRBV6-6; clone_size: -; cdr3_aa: CASSYSPGQMNEKLFF; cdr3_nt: TGTGCCAGCAGTTACTCTCCGGGACAGATGAATGAAAAACTGTTTTTT
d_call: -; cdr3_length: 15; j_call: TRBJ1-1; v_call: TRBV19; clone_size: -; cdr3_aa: CASSIVPDSNTEAFF; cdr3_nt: TGTGCCAGTAGTATAGTGCCGGACAGTAACACTGAAGCTTTCTTT
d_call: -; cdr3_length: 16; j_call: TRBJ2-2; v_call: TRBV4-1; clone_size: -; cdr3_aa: CASSGREARGTGELFF; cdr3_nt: TGCGCCAGCAGCGGTCGGGAAGCCAGAGGAACCGGGGAGCTGTTTTTT
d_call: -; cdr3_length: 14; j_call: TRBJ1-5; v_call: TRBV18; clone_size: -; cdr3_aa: CASSPNQGSQPQHF; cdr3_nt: TGTGCCAGCTCACCAAATCAGGGAAGTCAGCCCCAGCATTTT
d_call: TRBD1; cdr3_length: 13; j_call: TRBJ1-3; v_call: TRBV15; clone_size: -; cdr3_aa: CATSSRQGNTIYF; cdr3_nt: TGTGCCACCAGCAGCCGACAGGGTAACACCATATATTTT
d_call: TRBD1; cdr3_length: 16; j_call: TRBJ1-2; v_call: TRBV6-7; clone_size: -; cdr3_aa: CASSYHRGRGNNGYTF; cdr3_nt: TGTGCCAGCAGTTATCACAGGGGGCGCGGAAATAACGGCTACACCTTC
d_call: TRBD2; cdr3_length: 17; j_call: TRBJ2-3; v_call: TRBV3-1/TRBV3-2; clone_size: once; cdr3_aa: CASNKGRGLPSTDTQYF; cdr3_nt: TGTGCCAGCAATAAGGGGAGGGGCCTTCCTAGCACAGATACGCAGTATTTT
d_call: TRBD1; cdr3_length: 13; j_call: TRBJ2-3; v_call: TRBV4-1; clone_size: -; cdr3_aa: CASKGADANTQYF; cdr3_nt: TGCGCCAGCAAGGGGGCAGACGCCAATACGCAGTATTTT
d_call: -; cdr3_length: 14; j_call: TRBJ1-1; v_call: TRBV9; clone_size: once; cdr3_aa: CASSVYTGNTEAFF; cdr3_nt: TGTGCCAGCAGCGTTTACACAGGGAACACTGAAGCTTTCTTT
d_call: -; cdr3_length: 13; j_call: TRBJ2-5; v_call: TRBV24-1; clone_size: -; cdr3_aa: CATSTLYQETQYF; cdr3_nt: TGTGCCACCTCAACTCTGTACCAAGAGACCCAGTACTTC
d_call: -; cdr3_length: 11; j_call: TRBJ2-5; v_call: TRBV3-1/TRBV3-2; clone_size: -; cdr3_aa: CASSQGQTQYF; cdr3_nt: TGTGCCAGCAGCCAAGGGCAGACCCAGTACTTC
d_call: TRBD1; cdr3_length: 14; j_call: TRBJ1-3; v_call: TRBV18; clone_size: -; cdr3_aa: CASSARTGRNTIYF; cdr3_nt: TGTGCCAGCTCAGCTCGGACAGGGAGAAACACCATATATTTT
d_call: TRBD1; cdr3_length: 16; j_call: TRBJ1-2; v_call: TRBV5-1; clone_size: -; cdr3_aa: CASSLTLTGSVDGYTF; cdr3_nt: TGCGCCAGCAGCTTGACCTTGACAGGGAGTGTCGATGGCTACACCTTC
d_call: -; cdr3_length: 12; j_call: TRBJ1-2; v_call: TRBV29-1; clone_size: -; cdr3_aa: CSAQDTNYGYTF; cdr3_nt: TGCAGCGCCCAGGACACTAACTATGGCTACACCTTC
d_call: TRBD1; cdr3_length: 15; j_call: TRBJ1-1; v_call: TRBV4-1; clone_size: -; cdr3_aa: CASSPGQGPNTEAFF; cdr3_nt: TGCGCCAGCAGCCCGGGACAGGGACCGAACACTGAAGCTTTCTTT
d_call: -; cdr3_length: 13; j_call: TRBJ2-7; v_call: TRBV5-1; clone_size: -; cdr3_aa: CASSLAGTNEQYF; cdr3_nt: TGCGCCAGCAGCTTGGCAGGTACCAACGAGCAGTACTTC
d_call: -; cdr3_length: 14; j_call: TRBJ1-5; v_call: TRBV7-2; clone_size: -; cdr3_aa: CASSFSTDDQPQHF; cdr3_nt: TGTGCCAGCAGCTTTTCCACTGATGATCAGCCCCAGCATTTT
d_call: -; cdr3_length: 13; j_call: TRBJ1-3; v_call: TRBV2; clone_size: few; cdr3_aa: CASSEGWGNTIYF; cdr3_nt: TGTGCCAGCAGTGAGGGCTGGGGAAACACCATATATTTT
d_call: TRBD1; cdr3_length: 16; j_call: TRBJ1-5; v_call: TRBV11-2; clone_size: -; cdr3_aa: CASSLGKGASNQPQHF; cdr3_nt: TGTGCCAGCAGCTTAGGAAAGGGGGCTTCGAATCAGCCCCAGCATTTT
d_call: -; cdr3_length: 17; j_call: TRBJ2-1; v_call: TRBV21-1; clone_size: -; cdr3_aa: CASSKNLLAGGPDEQFF; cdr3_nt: TGTGCCAGCAGCAAAAATCTGCTAGCGGGGGGGCCGGATGAGCAGTTCTTC
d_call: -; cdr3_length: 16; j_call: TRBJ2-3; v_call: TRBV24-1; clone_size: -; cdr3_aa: CATSGGPGHHTDTQYF; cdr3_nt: TGTGCCACCAGTGGGGGTCCGGGACACCACACAGATACGCAGTATTTT
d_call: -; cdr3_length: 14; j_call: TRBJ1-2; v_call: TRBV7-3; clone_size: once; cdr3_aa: CASSSRVRGNGYTF; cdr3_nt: TGTGCCAGCAGCTCCAGGGTGAGGGGGAACGGCTACACCTTC
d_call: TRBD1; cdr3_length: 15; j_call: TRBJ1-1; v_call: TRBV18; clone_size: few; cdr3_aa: CASSPSRQGIDEAFF; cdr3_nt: TGTGCCAGCTCACCATCGAGACAGGGCATCGATGAAGCTTTCTTT
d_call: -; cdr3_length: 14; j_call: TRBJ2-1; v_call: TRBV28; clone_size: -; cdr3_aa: CASSLLRGRNEQFF; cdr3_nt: TGTGCCAGCAGTTTATTACGGGGAAGGAATGAGCAGTTCTTC
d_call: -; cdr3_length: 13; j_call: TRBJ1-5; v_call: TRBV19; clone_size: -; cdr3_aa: CASSKGNNQPQHF; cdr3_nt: TGTGCCAGTAGCAAGGGGAACAATCAGCCCCAGCATTTT
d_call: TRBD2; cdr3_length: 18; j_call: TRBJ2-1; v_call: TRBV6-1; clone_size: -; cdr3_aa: CASSEDRLRGGPYNEQFF; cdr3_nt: TGTGCCAGCAGTGAAGATCGGTTGCGGGGGGGACCCTACAATGAGCAGTTCTTC
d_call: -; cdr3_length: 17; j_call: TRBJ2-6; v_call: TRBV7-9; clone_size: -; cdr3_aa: CASSLVRGITGANVLTF; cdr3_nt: TGTGCCAGCAGCTTAGTTCGGGGTATAACTGGGGCCAACGTCCTGACTTTC
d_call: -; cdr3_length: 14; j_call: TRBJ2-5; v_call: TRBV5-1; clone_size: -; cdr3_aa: CASSLQGNQETQYF; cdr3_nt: TGCGCCAGCAGCCTACAGGGTAACCAAGAGACCCAGTACTTC
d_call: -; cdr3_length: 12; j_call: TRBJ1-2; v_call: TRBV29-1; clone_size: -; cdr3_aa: CSDLGAVDGYTF; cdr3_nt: TGCAGCGACCTGGGAGCAGTGGATGGCTACACCTTC
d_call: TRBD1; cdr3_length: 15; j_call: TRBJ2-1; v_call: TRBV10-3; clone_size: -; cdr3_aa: CAISDAGQGRNEQFF; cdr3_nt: TGTGCCATCAGTGATGCGGGACAGGGGAGGAATGAGCAGTTCTTC
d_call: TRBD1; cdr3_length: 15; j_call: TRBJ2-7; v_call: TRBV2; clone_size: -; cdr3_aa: CASSKLGQGVYEQYF; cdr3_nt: TGTGCCAGCAGCAAACTTGGCCAGGGGGTATACGAGCAGTACTTC
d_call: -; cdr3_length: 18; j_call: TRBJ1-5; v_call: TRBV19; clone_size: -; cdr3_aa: CASSIEGPDRTSNQPQHF; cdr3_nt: TGTGCCAGTAGTATAGAGGGACCGGACAGAACGAGCAATCAGCCCCAGCATTTT
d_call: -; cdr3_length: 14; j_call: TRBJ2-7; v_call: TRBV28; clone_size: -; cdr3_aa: CASSPPGGPYEQYF; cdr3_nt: TGTGCCAGCAGTCCCCCCGGGGGTCCCTACGAGCAGTACTTC
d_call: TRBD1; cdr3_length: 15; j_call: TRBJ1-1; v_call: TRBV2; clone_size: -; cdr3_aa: CASGDIGQGWTEAFF; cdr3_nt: TGTGCCAGCGGTGACATAGGACAGGGGTGGACTGAAGCTTTCTTT
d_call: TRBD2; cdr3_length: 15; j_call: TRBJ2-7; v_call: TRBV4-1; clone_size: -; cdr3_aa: CASSLRLAGPDEQYF; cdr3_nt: TGCGCCAGCAGCCTCCGACTAGCGGGGCCCGACGAGCAGTACTTC
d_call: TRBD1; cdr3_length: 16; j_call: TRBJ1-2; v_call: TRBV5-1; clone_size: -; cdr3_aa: CASSLAVTGGGYGYTF; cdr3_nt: TGCGCCAGCAGCTTGGCGGTGACAGGGGGAGGGTATGGCTACACCTTC
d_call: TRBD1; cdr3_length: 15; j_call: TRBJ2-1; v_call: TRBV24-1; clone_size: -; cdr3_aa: CATSPGQGLHNEQFF; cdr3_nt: TGTGCCACCAGTCCAGGACAGGGTCTCCACAATGAGCAGTTCTTC
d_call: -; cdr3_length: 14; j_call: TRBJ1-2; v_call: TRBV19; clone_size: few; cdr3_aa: CASSNGGSRDGYTF; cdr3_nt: TGTGCCAGTAGTAATGGAGGCTCCCGAGATGGCTACACCTTC
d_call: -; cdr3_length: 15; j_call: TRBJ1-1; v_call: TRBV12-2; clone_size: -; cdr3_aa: CASRLKGPENTEAFF; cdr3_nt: TGTGCAAGTCGCTTGAAGGGGCCGGAGAACACTGAAGCTTTCTTT
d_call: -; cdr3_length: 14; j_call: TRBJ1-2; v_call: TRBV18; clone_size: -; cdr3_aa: CASSPSGANYGYTF; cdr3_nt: TGTGCCAGCTCACCTAGCGGAGCTAACTATGGCTACACCTTC
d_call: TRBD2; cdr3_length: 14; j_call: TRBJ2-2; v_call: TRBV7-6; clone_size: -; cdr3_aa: CASRETSVAGELFF; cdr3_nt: TGTGCCAGCAGGGAAACTAGCGTCGCGGGGGAGCTGTTTTTT